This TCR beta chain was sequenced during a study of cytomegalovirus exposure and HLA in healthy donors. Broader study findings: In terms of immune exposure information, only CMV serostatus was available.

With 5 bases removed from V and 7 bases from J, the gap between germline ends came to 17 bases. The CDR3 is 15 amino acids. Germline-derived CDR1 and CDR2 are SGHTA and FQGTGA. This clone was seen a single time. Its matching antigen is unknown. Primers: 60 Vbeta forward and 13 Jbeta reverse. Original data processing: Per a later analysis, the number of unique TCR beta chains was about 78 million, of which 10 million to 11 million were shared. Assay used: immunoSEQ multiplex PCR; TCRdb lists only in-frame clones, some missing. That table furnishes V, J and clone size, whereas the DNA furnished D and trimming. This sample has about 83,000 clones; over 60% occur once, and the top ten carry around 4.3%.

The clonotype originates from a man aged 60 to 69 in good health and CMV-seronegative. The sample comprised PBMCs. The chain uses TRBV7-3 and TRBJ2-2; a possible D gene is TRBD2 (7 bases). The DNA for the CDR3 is TGTGCCAGCAGCCTCCTCGGGGGGCCGGGCGGGGAGCTGTTTTTT. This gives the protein CASSLLGGPGGELFF.